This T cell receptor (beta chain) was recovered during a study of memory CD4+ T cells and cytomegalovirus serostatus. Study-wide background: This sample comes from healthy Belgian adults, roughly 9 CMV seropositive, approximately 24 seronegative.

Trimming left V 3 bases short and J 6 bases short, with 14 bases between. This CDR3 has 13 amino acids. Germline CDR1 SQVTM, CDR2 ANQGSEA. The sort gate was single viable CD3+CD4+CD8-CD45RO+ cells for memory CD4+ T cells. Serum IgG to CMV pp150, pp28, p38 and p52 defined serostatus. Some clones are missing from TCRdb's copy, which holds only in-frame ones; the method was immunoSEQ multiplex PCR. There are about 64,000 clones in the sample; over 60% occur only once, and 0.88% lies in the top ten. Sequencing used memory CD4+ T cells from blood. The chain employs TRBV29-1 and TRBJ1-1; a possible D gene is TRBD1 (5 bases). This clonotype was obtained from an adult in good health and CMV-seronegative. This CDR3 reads CSVERTMRAEAFF. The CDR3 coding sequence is TGCAGCGTTGAGAGGACAATGAGGGCTGAAGCTTTCTTT.